Following are 16 T cell receptor beta chains from one sample sequenced in a study of human T cells and chemical hapten exposure. Unique molecular identifiers were attached to individual cDNA molecules during library preparation. TCRdb used MiXCR to reprocess the reads, holding one entry per CDR3 protein. The sample consists of about 120,000 distinct CDR3 sequences, 8.5% to 9% of them appearing once. Extraction yielded total RNA from whole blood (unfractionated). Sequences were obtained from whole blood. Source of these receptors: a human donor in good health. Some clones in this sample may be carry-over from other donors' samples.

This clonotype was recorded a few times. The chain employs TRBV27 and TRBJ2-3, with TRBD2 identical over 8 bases. V lost 5 bases and J lost 2; bases outside the gene matches: 15. This CDR3 region has 18 residues. CDR1 MNHEY and CDR2 SMNVEV come from the germline V gene (reference sequence). CDR3 protein: CASSPYLGTRELTDTQYF. The CDR3, as DNA: TGTGCCAGCAGTCCATACCTCGGGACTAGGGAACTCACAGATACGCAGTATTTT.

This clonotype was found many times. The chain combines TRBV30 with TRBJ1-2, with 7 bases matching TRBD1. J was trimmed by 4 bases and V by 3 bases; bases with no gene match: 8. CDR1 is GTSNPN and CDR2 is SVGIG in the germline V gene (reference sequence). This CDR3 is built from 14 residues. DNA of the CDR3: TGTGCCTGGAGCTTACTCCGGACAGGCTATGGCTACACCTTC. This encodes CAWSLLRTGYGYTF.

This chain joins TRBV6-1 and TRBJ2-7, with TRBD2 matching over 14 bases. The CDR3 covers 16 residues. Germline V gene lookup returns CDR1 MNHNS and CDR2 SASEGT. The trim removed 2 bases at V and 4 bases at J, leaving 4 bases unmatched. The CDR3 spells CASSEWGLAGVYEQYF. The CDR3 bases are TGTGCCAGCAGTGAATGGGGACTAGCGGGAGTATACGAGCAGTACTTC.

This clonotype was seen only a few times. DNA of the CDR3: TGTGCCATCAGTGAGCAAGACAGGAACACTGAAGCTTTCTTT. Amino acids: CAISEQDRNTEAFF. V and J are TRBV10-3 and TRBJ1-1; a weak D match, TRBD1 (5 bases). Germline assignment: CDR1 ENHRY and CDR2 SYGVKD. V lost 2 bases to trimming and J lost 1 base, with 8 bases between them. The length of the CDR3 is 14 residues.

This clonotype was seen at least ten times. CDR3 region: CASSLILSNTEAFF. CDR3 DNA: TGTGCCAGCAGTTTGATCCTTTCGAATACTGAAGCTTTCTTT. The chain couples TRBV12-3 or TRBV12-4 to TRBJ1-1; D ambiguous. Trimming cost V 3 bases and J 5 bases, with 13 bases left between them. CDR3 length: 14 amino acids.

The CDR3 spells CASRVMGSTDTQYF. In DNA, the CDR3 is TGTGCCAGCAGGGTAATGGGGAGCACAGATACGCAGTATTTT. The J gene is TRBJ2-3, the V gene TRBV27, with D unclear. Trimming took off 6 bases at V and 0 bases at J, with 10 bases between the two ends. CDR3 length equals 14 residues. Germline CDR1 and CDR2: MNHEY and SMNVEV (reference sequence).

This clonotype occurred many times. This sequence joins TRBV10-3 and TRBJ2-1; D is ambiguous. Deletions cut 2 bases from V and 8 bases from J, with 10 bases between. Germline V gene data show CDR1 as ENHRY and CDR2 as SYGVKD. The CDR3 contains 13 residues. In DNA, the CDR3 is TGTGCCATCAGTGAGGGATTTGGAGATGAGCAGTTCTTC. Translated, it gives CAISEGFGDEQFF.

This clonotype was counted a few times. This chain uses TRBV4-2 with TRBJ2-7; 12 nucleotides line up with TRBD2. CDR1 and CDR2 (germline): LGHNA, YNFKEQ. CDR3 size: 15 residues. V gave up 2 bases and J gave up 2 bases; unmatched junction bases: 1. This CDR3 reads CASSQLAGGPYEQYF. CDR3 DNA: TGTGCCAGCAGCCAACTAGCGGGGGGGCCCTACGAGCAGTACTTC.

This clonotype was counted at least ten times. This chain connects TRBV20-1 to TRBJ2-7, with D perhaps matching TRBD1 or TRBD2 (7 bases each). The V gene's germline CDR1 is DFQATT and CDR2 SNEGSKA (reference sequence). Trimming removed 3 bases at V and 0 bases at J, with 21 bases between. The CDR3 is made up of 17 amino acids. The CDR3 here is CSASSIQGGGSSYEQYF. CDR3 DNA: TGCAGTGCTAGTAGTATTCAGGGGGGGGGAAGCTCCTACGAGCAGTACTTC.

This clonotype was detected only a few times. The rearrangement joins TRBV5-1 to TRBJ2-3; 11 positions agree with TRBD2. The CDR3 covers 16 residues. Germline CDR1 and CDR2: SGHRS and YFSETQ. V shed 3 bases and J 4 bases; nucleotides not matched to a gene: 7. The CDR3 sequence is CASSSLTSGSSDTQYF. The CDR3 nucleotides are TGCGCCAGCAGCTCCCTCACTAGCGGGAGCTCAGATACGCAGTATTTT.

There are many counts of this clonotype. This chain uses TRBV7-9 with TRBJ1-2; 9 bases line up with TRBD1. V dropped 2 bases and J dropped 12; count of bases not matched to a gene: 4. This CDR3 region has 12 residues. CDR1 is SEHNR, CDR2 FQNEAQ, per germline (reference sequence). The CDR3 DNA reads as TGTGCCAGCAGCTTATCGGACAGGGGTCACACCTTC. Its protein is CASSLSDRGHTF.

For the CDR3, the DNA is TGTGCCACCAGTGACCCGACAGGGGATAGCCAGCATTTT. Translation gives CATSDPTGDSQHF. The rearrangement joins TRBV24-1 to TRBJ1-5; 8 bases agree with TRBD1. V lost 4 bases and J lost 12; bases outside the gene matches: 7. Looked up from germline, CDR1 is KGHDR and CDR2 is SFDVKD. The CDR3 sequence is 13 residues long.

The V call is TRBV4-3, the J call TRBJ1-2; no clear D gene. CDR3 length: 14 residues. Per the germline V gene, CDR1 is LGHNA and CDR2 is YSLEER. V lost 1 base and J 2 bases, leaving 8 bases between the germline ends. The CDR3 here is CASSQVAVNYGYTF. The CDR3, as DNA: TGCGCCAGCAGCCAAGTGGCAGTGAACTATGGCTACACCTTC.

This rearrangement joins TRBV2 to TRBJ1-6; tentative D call: TRBD1 (6 bases). The germline gives CDR1 SNHLY, CDR2 FYNNEI. This CDR3 is built from 16 residues. V lost 5 bases, J lost 4 bases, and 15 bases lay in between. Here the CDR3 DNA reads TGTGCCAGCAGTTCCCGAGGACAGCGGTATAATTCACCCCTCCACTTT. It yields the protein CASSSRGQRYNSPLHF.

The V call is TRBV11-2, the J call TRBJ1-5; D gene unclear. The germline CDR1 and CDR2 sequences are SGHAT and FQNNGV. This CDR3 has 15 residues. Trimming stripped 0 bases from V and 2 bases from J, with 8 bases between. CDR3: CASSLEGGGNQPQHF. The CDR3, as DNA: TGTGCCAGCAGCTTAGAAGGTGGGGGCAATCAGCCCCAGCATTTT.

In this sample, this clonotype turned up a few times. The chain employs TRBV2 and TRBJ2-3, with 9 bases matching TRBD2. Per the germline V gene, CDR1 is SNHLY and CDR2 is FYNNEI. CDR3 length: 14 residues. The junction had 8 bases not matched to a gene; V was cut back by 8 bases and J by 5 bases. CDR3 sequence reads: CASAGGLAIDTQYF. The DNA of the CDR3 is TGTGCCAGCGCCGGGGGACTAGCAATAGATACGCAGTATTTT.